This TCR beta chain was obtained from a study of T-cell memory formation after mild COVID-19. Study at large: Across donors, TCR clusters were largely donor specific.

TCRdb re-called the 5' RACE reads through MiXCR, storing one row per CDR3 protein. The table shows around 260,000 distinct CDR3 sequences, with roughly 17% occurring only once. This clonotype was counted between two and nine times. Its antigen is undetermined. Findings of the study overall: Contracting CD4+ clones were located mainly in CM and EM, and CD8+ clones in EMRA. Confirmation was lacking for SARS-CoV-2 specificity of second-wave clones that peaked on day 37. Clones that contracted from day 15 to 85 were balanced CD4/CD8, while later expanders leaned CD4+.

Germline assignment: CDR1 MGHRA and CDR2 YSYEKL. The V and J ends lost 6 bases and 1 base, in that order; junction bases with no gene match: 4. The CDR3 is made up of 15 amino acids. The specimen was PBMCs or a T cell subset sorted from them (not recorded which). The rearrangement links TRBV4-1 to TRBJ2-7; 12 bases match TRBD1. The origin of this receptor is a young man who had mild COVID-19 (a few samples of this study predate the infection). Cell type and time point are not known. The CDR3 is CASRLGQGASYEQYF. In DNA form, the CDR3 reads TGCGCCAGCAGGCTGGGACAGGGGGCATCCTACGAGCAGTACTTC.